This T cell receptor (beta chain) was documented in a study of blood T cells in healthy people across ages. Regarding the study as a whole: Across the age range, TCR beta diversity per million T cells fell in a roughly linear way.

The CDR3 has 14 amino acids. Germline V CDR1 and CDR2: MNHEY, SVGAGI. There were healthy Caucasian individuals from Russia, aged about 6 to 100, serving as donors. Sample-barcoded 5' priming and a J-beta primer mix drove a second PCR of 7 to 11 cycles. TCRdb re-called the 5' RACE reads through MiXCR, storing one row per CDR3 protein. Counted here are some 1.8 million distinct CDR3 sequences, roughly two fifths occurring once; the ten biggest clones make up roughly 23%. This clonotype has more than one count but fewer than ten. Its target is unknown. One end of the junction varies from germline; a read error may be responsible.

Sequenced: blood. The V and J genes are TRBV6-5 and TRBJ2-4; D is unresolved. The J call may be wrong; the DNA end is better matched by TRBJ2-5. This clonotype was obtained from a human donor in good health. The CDR3, as DNA: TGTACCAGCAGTACCGACCTCCATGGGGAGACCCAGTACTTC. It translates to CTSSTDLHGETQYF.